The 23 T cell receptor beta chains presented below share a single source sample, sequenced in a study of blood T cell repertoires in COVID-19. The data were produced by immunoSEQ multiplex PCR, yet TCRdb's version contains in-frame clones alone and is incomplete. In the table there are approximately 85,000 clones, around four fifths of which are singletons. The sequenced sample was peripheral blood. The receptor set was obtained from a woman in her seventies with active or convalescent COVID-19.

V gene TRBV18 combines with J gene TRBJ2-7, with D possibly TRBD2 on 6 matching bases. This CDR3 spans 14 amino acids. Trimming took off 5 bases at V and 4 bases at J, with 15 bases between the two ends. Germline V gene lookup returns CDR1 KGHSH and CDR2 LQKENI. The CDR3 bases are TGTGCCAGCTCAAAAAACCCGGGAGAATACGAGCAGTACTTC. Protein sequence: CASSKNPGEYEQYF.

This chain links TRBV27 with TRBJ2-1, with 11 bases lining up with TRBD2. V shed 3 bases, J shed 1 base, and the junction held 2 bases outside the gene matches. The CDR3 sequence is 16 residues long. CDR1 is MNHEY and CDR2 is SMNVEV in the germline V gene (reference sequence). The CDR3 protein is CASSFTSGGSYNEQFF. The CDR3 DNA is TGTGCCAGCAGTTTCACTAGCGGGGGTTCCTACAATGAGCAGTTCTTC.

The chain joins TRBV7-9 to TRBJ1-4, with TRBD1 matching over 11 bases. This CDR3 contains 15 residues. J was trimmed by 8 bases and V by 3 bases; bases with no gene match: 5. Germline lookup yields CDR1 SEHNR and CDR2 FQNEAQ (reference sequence). In nucleotides, the CDR3 is TGTGCCAGCAGCTTCGAGGGGACAGGGGGAGAAAAACTGTTTTTT. Its protein product is CASSFEGTGGEKLFF.

V is TRBV4-3 and J is TRBJ1-2, with no clear D. This CDR3 contains 13 residues. V lost 0 bases to trimming and J lost 6 bases, with 8 bases between them. In germline, CDR1 is LGHNA, CDR2 YSLEER. The CDR3 DNA reads TGCGCCAGCAGCCAAGATTTGGAGGATGGCTACACCTTC. It codes for CASSQDLEDGYTF.

The chain employs TRBV7-2 and TRBJ1-4; D is undetermined. The V gene's germline CDR1 is SGHTA and CDR2 FQGNSA. This CDR3 has 14 residues. The V end was cut by 4 bases, the J end by 4 bases, with 10 bases between. CDR3 in amino acids: CASSSGILNEKLFF. In DNA form, the CDR3 reads TGTGCCAGCAGCTCCGGGATCCTTAATGAAAAACTGTTTTTT.

J is TRBJ2-7 and V is TRBV5-6, with 7 bases identical to TRBD1. Trimming cost V 4 bases and J 5 bases; bases outside gene matches: 6. Germline CDR1 reads SGHDT; CDR2 reads YYEEEE. The CDR3 totals 13 residues. CDR3: CASSLDRVNEQYF. CDR3 bases: TGTGCCAGCAGCCTTGACAGGGTCAACGAGCAGTACTTC.

In this sample, this clone turned up a few times. The chain uses TRBV7-2 and TRBJ1-2, with 10 nucleotides matching TRBD1. CDR3 length: 13 residues. V was clipped by 5 bases and J by 8 bases; unmatched bases: 5. Germline V lookup: CDR1 SGHTA, CDR2 FQGNSA. CDR3 coding DNA: TGTGCCAGCAGCATGGGACAGGGGTACGGCTACACCTTC. Protein product: CASSMGQGYGYTF. The full variable domain, rest sourced from reference TRBV7-2 and TRBJ1-2, is GAGVSQSPSNKVTEKGKDVELRCDPISGHTALYWYRQSLGQGLEFLIYFQGNSAPDKSGLPSDRFSAERTGGSVSTLTIQRTQQEDSAVYLCASSMGQGYGYTFGSGTRLTVV.

V and J are TRBV11-2 and TRBJ1-2; D gene ambiguous. Trimming removed 1 base from V and 5 bases from J, with 11 bases in between. The CDR3 is 14 amino acids. Germline V gives CDR1 SGHAT, CDR2 FQNNGV. This chain's CDR3 is CASSLVLGGYGYTF. CDR3 nucleotides: TGTGCCAGCAGCTTAGTTCTAGGCGGGTATGGCTACACCTTC.

This chain joins TRBV12-3 or TRBV12-4 and TRBJ2-2; D uncertain. Trimming removed 6 bases from V and 4 bases from J, with 6 bases in between. The CDR3 is made up of 12 amino acids. The CDR3 DNA sequence: TGTGCCAGCAGCCCGCGCACCGGGGAGCTGTTTTTT. It is translated as CASSPRTGELFF.

The chain combines TRBV9 with TRBJ2-5; TRBD2 might be the D (7 bases). This CDR3 has 15 residues. The V end lost 4 bases, the J end lost 5 bases, and 18 bases lay between the germline ends. Germline-derived CDR1 and CDR2 are SGDLS and YYNGEE. The CDR3: CASSPPGGAVETQYF. The CDR3 DNA reads TGTGCCAGCAGCCCGCCGGGGGGCGCCGTGGAGACCCAGTACTTC.

The chain carries TRBV2 and TRBJ1-2, with D unclear. Germline CDR1 reads SNHLY; CDR2 reads FYNNEI. This CDR3 is 16 amino acids long. Trimming took 3 bases from V and 0 from J, leaving 14 bases between them. The CDR3 nucleotides are TGTGCCAGCAGTGACCGGTACGGAGGACCTAACTATGGCTACACCTTC. It encodes CASSDRYGGPNYGYTF. Filled out from reference TRBV2 and TRBJ1-2, the complete variable domain reads EPEVTQTPSHQVTQMGQEVILRCVPISNHLYFYWYRQILGQKVEFLVSFYNNEISEKSEIFDDQFSVERPDGSNFTLKIRSTKLEDSAMYFCASSDRYGGPNYGYTFGSGTRLTVV.

The chain is built from TRBV5-6 and TRBJ2-1; 7 bases align to TRBD1. The V and J ends lost 0 bases and 7 bases, in that order; junction bases with no gene match: 4. There are 14 residues in the CDR3. Looked up from germline, CDR1 is SGHDT and CDR2 is YYEEEE. The DNA of the CDR3 is TGTGCCAGCAGCTTGGCTGACAGGGAAAATGAGCAGTTCTTC. Amino acid sequence: CASSLADRENEQFF. The full variable domain, rest sourced from reference TRBV5-6 and TRBJ2-1, is DAGVTQSPTHLIKTRGQQVTLRCSPKSGHDTVSWYQQALGQGPQFIFQYYEEEERQRGNFPDRFSGHQFPNYSSELNVNALLLGDSALYLCASSLADRENEQFFGPGTRLTVL.

The gene calls are TRBV5-5 and TRBJ1-6, with 7 bases aligning to TRBD1. The CDR3 runs to 16 residues. Germline trimming cut 4 bases from V and 1 base from J; bases unmatched to any gene: 5. CDR1 and CDR2 (germline): SGHKS, YYEKEE (reference sequence). The CDR3 DNA is TGTGCCAGCAGCGAATCGGGACAGTCCTATAATTCACCCCTCCACTTT. It encodes CASSESGQSYNSPLHF.

V gene TRBV7-6 combines with J gene TRBJ2-7; TRBD2 might be the D (6 bases). The germline gives CDR1 SGHVS, CDR2 FNYEAQ. Trimming took 7 bases from V and 2 from J, leaving 18 bases between them. The length of the CDR3 is 15 residues. The CDR3 nucleotides read TGTGCCAGCACCATAGAGGAGGGGATACCCTACGAGCAGTACTTC. Its translation: CASTIEEGIPYEQYF.

The rearrangement uses TRBV28 and TRBJ1-2, with D maybe TRBD1 (5 bases). V was clipped by 5 bases and J by 3 bases, with 16 bases between them. The V gene's germline CDR1 is MDHEN and CDR2 SYDVKM. CDR3 size: 15 residues. The CDR3 bases are TGTGCCAGCAGTCAGGCCTCTGGAGGGGACTATGGCTACACCTTC. Amino acid sequence: CASSQASGGDYGYTF.

The chain employs TRBV18 and TRBJ1-2; perhaps TRBD1 as D (5 bases). Germline CDR1 KGHSH, CDR2 LQKENI. The CDR3 runs 12 residues. The ends were cut back, 3 bases at V and 6 bases at J, with 8 bases in the middle. The CDR3 sequence: CASSPKGDGYTF. The CDR3 nucleotides are TGTGCCAGCTCACCCAAAGGGGATGGCTACACCTTC.

A single count supports this clone. This chain joins TRBV19 and TRBJ2-1, with D maybe TRBD1 (5 bases). This CDR3 region has 15 residues. The ends were cut back, 5 bases at V and 6 bases at J, with 17 bases in the middle. Germline V gene lookup returns CDR1 LNHDA and CDR2 SQIVND (reference sequence). The CDR3 region is CASSSRQTQGNEQFF. DNA of the CDR3: TGTGCCAGTAGTTCCCGACAGACCCAGGGCAATGAGCAGTTCTTC.

This clone was seen more than once but under ten times. The chain employs TRBV7-9 and TRBJ2-1; D is perhaps TRBD1 (6 bases). CDR1 is SEHNR, CDR2 FQNEAQ, per germline (reference sequence). This CDR3 has 16 amino acids. V was pared by 5 bases and J by 3 bases, with 17 bases between. This CDR3 reads CASSDTGGRFYNEQFF. CDR3 coding DNA: TGTGCCAGCAGCGATACTGGGGGCAGATTCTACAATGAGCAGTTCTTC. Using reference TRBV7-9 and TRBJ2-1 for the parts outside the CDR3, the full variable domain is DTGVSQNPRHKITKRGQNVTFRCDPISEHNRLYWYRQTLGQGPEFLTYFQNEAQLEKSRLLSDRFSAERPKGSFSTLEIQRTEQGDSAMYLCASSDTGGRFYNEQFFGPGTRLTVL.

V gene TRBV2 combines with J gene TRBJ2-2, with TRBD1 as a possible D gene (5 bases). Germline CDR1 reads SNHLY; CDR2 reads FYNNEI. CDR3 length: 14 amino acids. V was trimmed by 5 bases and J by 1 base, leaving 8 bases between them. The CDR3 DNA follows: TGTGCCAGCAGTACCCAGGGGAACACCGGGGAGCTGTTTTTT. Its translation is CASSTQGNTGELFF.

The chain recombines TRBV2 with TRBJ2-5; D is perhaps TRBD2 (7 bases). The CDR3 is 15 residues long. Between the trimmed V and J ends, which lost 6 bases and 7 bases, there was a span of 21 bases. Germline V lookup: CDR1 SNHLY, CDR2 FYNNEI. The CDR3 nucleotides read TGTGCCAGCAGGGGGTCGGGGGGCCCAGGATCGACCCAGTACTTC. Translation gives CASRGSGGPGSTQYF.

The gene calls are TRBV28 and TRBJ2-3; possibly TRBD1 for D (6 bases). The CDR3 sequence is 16 residues long. Germline lookup yields CDR1 MDHEN and CDR2 SYDVKM. Trimming shortened V by 6 bases and J by 0 bases, and 16 bases separated the two germline ends. DNA for the CDR3: TGTGCCAGCAGGATACAGGGAAGACCTAGCACAGATACGCAGTATTTT. It is translated as CASRIQGRPSTDTQYF.

This chain connects TRBV4-1 to TRBJ1-2; D uncertain. The length of the CDR3 is 13 residues. Deletions cut 3 bases from V and 4 bases from J, with 9 bases between. Germline-derived CDR1 and CDR2 are MGHRA and YSYEKL. CDR3 in DNA: TGCGCCAGCAGCCAGGTCGGTCTCTATGGCTACACCTTC. Translation: CASSQVGLYGYTF.

The chain joins TRBV20-1 to TRBJ2-1; TRBD2 matches 9 bases. V shed 3 bases, J shed 0 bases, and the junction held 6 bases outside the gene matches. The CDR3 has 16 amino acids. Germline V gene sequence: CDR1 DFQATT, CDR2 SNEGSKA (reference sequence). The CDR3 nucleotides read TGCAGTGCTAGTTTAGCGGGGGACCTCTCCTACAATGAGCAGTTCTTC. Amino acids: CSASLAGDLSYNEQFF.